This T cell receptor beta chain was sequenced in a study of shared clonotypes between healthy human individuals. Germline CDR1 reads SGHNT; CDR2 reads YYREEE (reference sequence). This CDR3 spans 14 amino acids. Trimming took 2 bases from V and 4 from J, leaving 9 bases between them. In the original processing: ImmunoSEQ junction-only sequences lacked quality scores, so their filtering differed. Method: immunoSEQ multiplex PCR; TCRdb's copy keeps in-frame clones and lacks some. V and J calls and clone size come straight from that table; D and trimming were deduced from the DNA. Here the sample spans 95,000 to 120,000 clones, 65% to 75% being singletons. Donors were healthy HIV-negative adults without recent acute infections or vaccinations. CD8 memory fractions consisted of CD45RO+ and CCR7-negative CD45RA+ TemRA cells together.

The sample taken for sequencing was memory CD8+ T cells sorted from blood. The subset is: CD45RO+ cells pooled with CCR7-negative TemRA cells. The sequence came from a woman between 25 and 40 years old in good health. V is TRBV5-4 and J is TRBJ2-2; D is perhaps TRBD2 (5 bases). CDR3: CASSFPSLTGELFF. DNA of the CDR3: TGTGCCAGCAGCTTTCCTAGCCTCACCGGGGAGCTGTTTTTT.